The clone carrying this TCR beta chain was seen a handful of times. Its matching antigen is unknown. The data stem from a study of post-analysis software for immune sequencing data. Study-level results: Among four or five TRBV segments more frequent in patients than controls were TRBV5-6, TRBV5-1 and TRBV20-1.

V was pared by 0 bases and J by 0 bases, with 15 bases between. The CDR3 spans 18 residues. CDR1 and CDR2 from the germline V gene are SQVTM and ANQGSEA. Unique molecular identifiers were carried by the TCR beta cDNA libraries. TCRdb passed the PCR reads through MiXCR, listing each CDR3 protein once. The sample lists some 700,000 distinct CDR3 sequences; approximately 59% were seen once. The TCR was taken from a girl aged 2-10 years with multiple sclerosis. This chain joins TRBV29-1 and TRBJ2-6; tentatively, D is TRBD1 (5 bases). Material for sequencing was blood. CDR3 bases: TGCAGCGTTGAAGAGGGCGACAGTATTTCCTCTGGGGCCAACGTCCTGACTTTC. This sequence encodes CSVEEGDSISSGANVLTF. The complete variable domain, with remaining parts taken from reference TRBV29-1 and TRBJ2-6, reads SAVISQKPSRDICQRGTSLTIQCQVDSQVTMMFWYRQQPGQSLTLIATANQGSEATYESGFVIDKFPISRPNLTFSTLTVSNMSPEDSSIYLCSVEEGDSISSGANVLTFGAGSRLTVL.